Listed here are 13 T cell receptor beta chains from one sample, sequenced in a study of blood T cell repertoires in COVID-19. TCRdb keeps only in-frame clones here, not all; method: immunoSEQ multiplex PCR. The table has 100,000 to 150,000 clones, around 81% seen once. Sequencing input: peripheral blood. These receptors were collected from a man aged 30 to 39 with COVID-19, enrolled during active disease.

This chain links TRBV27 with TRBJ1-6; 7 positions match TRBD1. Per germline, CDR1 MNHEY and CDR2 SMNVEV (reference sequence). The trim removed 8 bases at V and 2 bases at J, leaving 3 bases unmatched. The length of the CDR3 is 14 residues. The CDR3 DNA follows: TGTGCCAGCGGGGGACAGACCTATAATTCACCCCTCCACTTT. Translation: CASGGQTYNSPLHF.

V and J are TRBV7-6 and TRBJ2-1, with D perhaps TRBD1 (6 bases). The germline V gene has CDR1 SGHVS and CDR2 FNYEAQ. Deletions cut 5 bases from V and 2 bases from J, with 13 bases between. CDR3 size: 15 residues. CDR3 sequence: CASSQTGHTYNEQFF. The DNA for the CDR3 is TGTGCCAGCAGCCAGACAGGCCACACCTACAATGAGCAGTTCTTC.

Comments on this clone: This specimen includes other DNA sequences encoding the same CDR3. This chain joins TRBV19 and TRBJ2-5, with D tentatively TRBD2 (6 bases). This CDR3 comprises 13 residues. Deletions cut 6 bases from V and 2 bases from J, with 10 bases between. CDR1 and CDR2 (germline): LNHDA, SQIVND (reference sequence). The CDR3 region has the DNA TGTGCCAGTAGGCTGGGGGGACAAGAGACCCAGTACTTC. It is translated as CASRLGGQETQYF.

The CDR3: CASSDTVVTDTQYF. DNA of the CDR3: TGTGCCAGCAGCGACACTGTGGTTACAGATACGCAGTATTTT. V and J are TRBV2 and TRBJ2-3; D unresolved. This CDR3 has 14 residues. Trimming removed 6 bases from V and 3 bases from J, with 13 bases in between. The germline CDR1 and CDR2 sequences are SNHLY and FYNNEI.

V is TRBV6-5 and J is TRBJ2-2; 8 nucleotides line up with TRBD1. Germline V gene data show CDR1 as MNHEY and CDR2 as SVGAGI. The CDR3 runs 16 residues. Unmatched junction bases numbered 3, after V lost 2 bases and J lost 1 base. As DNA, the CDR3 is TGTGCCAGCAGTTACGTAGGGACAGGGAACACCGGGGAGCTGTTTTTT. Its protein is CASSYVGTGNTGELFF.

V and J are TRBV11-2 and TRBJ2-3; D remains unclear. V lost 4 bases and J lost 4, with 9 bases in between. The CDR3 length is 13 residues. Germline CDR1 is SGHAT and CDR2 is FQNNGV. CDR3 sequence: CASSYHRADTQYF. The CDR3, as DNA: TGTGCCAGCAGCTACCACCGCGCAGATACGCAGTATTTT.

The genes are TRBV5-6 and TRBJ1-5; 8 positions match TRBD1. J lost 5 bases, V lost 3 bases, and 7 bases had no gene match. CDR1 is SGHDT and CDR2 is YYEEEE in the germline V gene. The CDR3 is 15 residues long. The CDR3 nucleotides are TGTGCCAGCAGCTCCCTCAGGGGGCGGGATCAGCCCCAGCATTTT. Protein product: CASSSLRGRDQPQHF.

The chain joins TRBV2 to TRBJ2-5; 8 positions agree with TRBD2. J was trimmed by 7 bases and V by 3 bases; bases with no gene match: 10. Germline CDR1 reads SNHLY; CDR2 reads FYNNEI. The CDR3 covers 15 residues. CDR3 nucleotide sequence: TGTGCCAGCAGTGATTCTCTCCCCCGGGGGGGGACCCAGTACTTC. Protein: CASSDSLPRGGTQYF.

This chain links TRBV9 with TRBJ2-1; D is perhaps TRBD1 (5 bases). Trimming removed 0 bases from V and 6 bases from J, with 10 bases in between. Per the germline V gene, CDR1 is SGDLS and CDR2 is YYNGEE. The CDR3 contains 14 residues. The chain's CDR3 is CASSVGNRPNEQFF. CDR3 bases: TGTGCCAGCAGCGTAGGCAACAGGCCCAATGAGCAGTTCTTC.

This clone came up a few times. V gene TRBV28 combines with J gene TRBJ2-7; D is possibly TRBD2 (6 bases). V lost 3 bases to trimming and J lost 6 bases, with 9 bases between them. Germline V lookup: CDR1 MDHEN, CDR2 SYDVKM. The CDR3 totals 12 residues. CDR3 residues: CASSFGGSEQYF. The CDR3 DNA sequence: TGTGCCAGCAGTTTCGGGGGAAGCGAGCAGTACTTC.

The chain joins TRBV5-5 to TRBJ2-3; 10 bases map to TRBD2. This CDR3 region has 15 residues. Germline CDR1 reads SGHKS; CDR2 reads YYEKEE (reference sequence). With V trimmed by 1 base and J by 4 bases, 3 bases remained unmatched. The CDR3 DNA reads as TGTGCCAGCAGCTTGTACAGCGGGGGGGCAGATACGCAGTATTTT. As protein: CASSLYSGGADTQYF.

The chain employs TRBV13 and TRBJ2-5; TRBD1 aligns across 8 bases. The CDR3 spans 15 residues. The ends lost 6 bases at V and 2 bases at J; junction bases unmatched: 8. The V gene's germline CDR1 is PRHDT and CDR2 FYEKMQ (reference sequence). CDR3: CASSTVDRAQETQYF. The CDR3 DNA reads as TGTGCCAGCAGTACGGTGGACAGGGCGCAAGAGACCCAGTACTTC.

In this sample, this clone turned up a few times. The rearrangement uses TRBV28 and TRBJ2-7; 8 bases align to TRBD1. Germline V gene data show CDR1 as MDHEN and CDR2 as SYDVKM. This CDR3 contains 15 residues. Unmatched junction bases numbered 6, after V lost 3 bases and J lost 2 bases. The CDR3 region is CASSFSSTGAYEQYF. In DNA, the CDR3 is TGTGCCAGCAGTTTCTCCTCGACAGGGGCCTACGAGCAGTACTTC.